The clone carrying this T cell receptor (beta chain) has just a few counts. Per the original data handling: Amplified reference gene primers provided the basis for estimating nucleated cell counts. Produced via immunoSEQ multiplex PCR; TCRdb's table is partial and in-frame only. That table gives V, J and clone size, and the DNA gave D and trimming. The sample yields approximately 20,000 clones, over 75% seen once. These data are taken from a study of blood T cell repertoires in COVID-19. Study-level information: Italy, Spain and the United States were the sources of the convalescent and acute COVID-19 samples. Sample material is recorded as cDNA or gDNA derived from T cells, B-cell-depleted T cells, or PBMCs.

The CDR3 is 14 amino acids. Germline CDR1 and CDR2: MGHRA and YSYEKL. J lost 0 bases, V lost 5 bases, and 4 bases had no gene match. Sequenced sample: peripheral blood. The sequence derives from a human donor in a cohort sampled during active COVID-19. The chain has TRBV4-1 and TRBJ2-7; 7 bases map to TRBD2. The CDR3 bases are TGCGCCAGCAGCGCCGGGACTAACTCCTACGAGCAGTACTTC. Its translation: CASSAGTNSYEQYF.